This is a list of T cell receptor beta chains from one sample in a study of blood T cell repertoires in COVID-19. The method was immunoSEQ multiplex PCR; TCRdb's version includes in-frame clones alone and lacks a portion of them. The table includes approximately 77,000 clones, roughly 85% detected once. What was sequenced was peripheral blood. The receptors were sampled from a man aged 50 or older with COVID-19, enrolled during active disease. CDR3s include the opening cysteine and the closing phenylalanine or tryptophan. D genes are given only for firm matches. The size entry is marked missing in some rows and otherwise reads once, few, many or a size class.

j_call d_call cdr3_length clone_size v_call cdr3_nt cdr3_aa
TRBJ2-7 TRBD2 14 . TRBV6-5 TGTGCCAGCAGCCCATTAACTAGCGTCAGCGAGCAGTACTTC CASSPLTSVSEQYF
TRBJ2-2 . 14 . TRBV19 TGTGCCAGTAGTATAGGTAGAAACACCGGGGAGCTGTTTTTT CASSIGRNTGELFF
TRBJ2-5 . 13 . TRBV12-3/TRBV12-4 TGTGCCAGCAGTTTGCAACTAGCAGGGACCCAGTACTTC CASSLQLAGTQYF
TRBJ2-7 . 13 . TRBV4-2 TGTGCCAGCAGCCAAGATCCCCGGTACGAGCAGTACTTC CASSQDPRYEQYF
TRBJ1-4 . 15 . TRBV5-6 TGTGCCAGCAGCTCCGCGGCAACAACTAATGAAAAACTGTTTTTT CASSSAATTNEKLFF
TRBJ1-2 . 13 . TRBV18 TGTGCCAGCTCGTCGGGCAGGGACTATGGCTACACCTTC CASSSGRDYGYTF
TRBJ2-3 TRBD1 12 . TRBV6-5 TGTGCCAGCAGCAAACCGGGACAGACGCAGTATTTT CASSKPGQTQYF
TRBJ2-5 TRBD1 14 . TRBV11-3 TGTGCCAGCAGCCAGACAGGGTTCCAAGAGACCCAGTACTTC CASSQTGFQETQYF
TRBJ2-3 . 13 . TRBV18 TGTGCCAGCTGTCAGGGGTTCCGAGATACGCAGTATTTT CASCQGFRDTQYF
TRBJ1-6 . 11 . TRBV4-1 TGCGCCAGCAGCGAAAAGACAGCACTCCACTTT CASSEKTALHF
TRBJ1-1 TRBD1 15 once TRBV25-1 TGTGCCAGCAGTGAATGGACAGGGATGGGCACTGAAGCTTTCTTT CASSEWTGMGTEAFF
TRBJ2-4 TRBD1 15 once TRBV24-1 TGTGCCACCAGTGAACCGGGGACAGGGAGAAACATTCAGTACTTC CATSEPGTGRNIQYF
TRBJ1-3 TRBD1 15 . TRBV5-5 TGTGCCAGCAGCTTCGACAGGGCGGCTGGAAACACCATATATTTT CASSFDRAAGNTIYF
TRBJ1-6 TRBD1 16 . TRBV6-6 TGTGCCAGCAGTCCTGAACGACAGGGTGTTAATTCACCCCTCCACTTT CASSPERQGVNSPLHF
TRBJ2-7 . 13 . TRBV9 TGTGCCAGCAGCGTAGTTTCGGGCTACGAGCAGTACTTC CASSVVSGYEQYF
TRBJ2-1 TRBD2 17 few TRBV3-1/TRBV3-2 TGTGCCAGCAGCCGTCAAAAGGATCTAGCGGAGTACAATGAGCAGTTCTTC CASSRQKDLAEYNEQFF
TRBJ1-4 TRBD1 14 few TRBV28 TGTGCCAGCAGTGACAGGGGGCGAAATGAAAAACTGTTTTTT CASSDRGRNEKLFF
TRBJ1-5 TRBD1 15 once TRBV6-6 TGTGCCAGCAGTTACGGGACAGGGGGCGAACAGCCCCAGCATTTT CASSYGTGGEQPQHF
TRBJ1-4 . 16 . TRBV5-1 TGCGCCAGCAGACCTACTACAGGGTACCAGGATGAAAAACTGTTTTTT CASRPTTGYQDEKLFF
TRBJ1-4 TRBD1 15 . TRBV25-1 TGTGCCAGCAAAGAGTCAGACAGGGTTAATGAAAAACTGTTTTTT CASKESDRVNEKLFF
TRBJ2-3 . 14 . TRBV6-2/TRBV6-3 TGTGCCAGCAGTTACTTCAGCGGCCTAGATACGCAGTATTTT CASSYFSGLDTQYF
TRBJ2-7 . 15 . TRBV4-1 TGCGCCAGCAGCCAAGAAGCCAGGCAGTCATACGAGCAGTACTTC CASSQEARQSYEQYF
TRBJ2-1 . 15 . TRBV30 TGTGCCTGGAGTGTACTAGGATTTTTAGGCAATGAGCAGTTCTTC CAWSVLGFLGNEQFF
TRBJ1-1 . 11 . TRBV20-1 TGCAGTGCTAGCCGGTACACTGAAGCTTTCTTT CSASRYTEAFF
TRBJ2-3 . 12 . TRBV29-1 TGCAGCGTTGAACCCGGCACAGATACGCAGTATTTT CSVEPGTDTQYF
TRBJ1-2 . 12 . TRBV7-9 TGTGCCAGCAGCTTAGGATCAGTTGGCTACACCTTC CASSLGSVGYTF
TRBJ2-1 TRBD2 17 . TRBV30 TGTGCCTGGAGTTCAAAACTGGGACTAGGGGCGTTCAATGAGCAGTTCTTC CAWSSKLGLGAFNEQFF
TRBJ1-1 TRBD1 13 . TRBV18 TGTGCCAGCTATGGACAGGGGGCGGCTGAAGCTTTCTTT CASYGQGAAEAFF
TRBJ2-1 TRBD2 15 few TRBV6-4 TGTGCCAGCAGTGACGTAGCGGGGACCTACAATGAGCAGTTCTTC CASSDVAGTYNEQFF
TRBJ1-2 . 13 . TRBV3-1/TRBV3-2 TGTGCCAGCAGCCAAGTTACCAGCTATGGCTACACCTTC CASSQVTSYGYTF
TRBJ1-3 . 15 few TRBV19 TGTGCCAGTAGTATTGGCGGGGCCACTGGAAACACCATATATTTT CASSIGGATGNTIYF
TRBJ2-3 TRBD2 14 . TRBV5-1 TGCGCCAGCAGCTTGGGACTAGCGGCAGATACGCAGTATTTT CASSLGLAADTQYF
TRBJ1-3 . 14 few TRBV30 TGTGCCTGGAGTGTGGGCAACTCTGGAAACACCATATATTTT CAWSVGNSGNTIYF
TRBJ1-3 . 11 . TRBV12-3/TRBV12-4 TGTGCCACCGGACAACCAATCGCCATATATTTT CATGQPIAIYF
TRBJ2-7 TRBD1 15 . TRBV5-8 TGTGCCAGCACCTTATCCCGGGACAGGACCAACGAGCAGTACTTC CASTLSRDRTNEQYF
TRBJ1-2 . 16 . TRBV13 TGTGCCAGCAGCTTAGCCCCTAACGGAAACCTAGAAGGCTACACCTTC CASSLAPNGNLEGYTF
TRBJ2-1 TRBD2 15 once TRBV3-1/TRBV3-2 TGTGCCAGCAGCCAGACTAGCGGCGAGGTCAATGAGCAGTTCTTC CASSQTSGEVNEQFF
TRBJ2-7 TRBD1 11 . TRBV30 TGTGCCTGGGGACAGGGAGGCGAGCAGTACTTC CAWGQGGEQYF
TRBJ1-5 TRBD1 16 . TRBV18 TGTGCCAGCTCACCAGGACAGGGTAGGGGCAATCAGCCCCAGCATTTT CASSPGQGRGNQPQHF
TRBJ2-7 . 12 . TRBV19 TGTGCCAGTAGCCGAACAGGCTACGAGCAGTACTTC CASSRTGYEQYF
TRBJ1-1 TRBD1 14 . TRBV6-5 TGTGCCAGCAGTTACAGGGACAGGAGTACTGAAGCTTTCTTT CASSYRDRSTEAFF
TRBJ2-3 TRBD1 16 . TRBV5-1 TGCGCCAGCAGCTTGGCCCGACAGGGTAGGACAGATACGCAGTATTTT CASSLARQGRTDTQYF
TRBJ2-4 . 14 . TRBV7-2 TGTGCCAGCAGCTTAGTACGACAGGAAGACATTCAGTACTTC CASSLVRQEDIQYF
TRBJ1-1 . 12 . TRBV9 TGTGCCAGCAGCCCCCTGGGCCATGAAGCTTTCTTT CASSPLGHEAFF
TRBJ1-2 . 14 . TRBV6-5 TGTGCCAGCAGTTACGGAGGGAATTGGTATGGCTACACCTTC CASSYGGNWYGYTF
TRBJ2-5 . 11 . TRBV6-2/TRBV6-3 TGTGCCAGCAGCCGACTAGAGACCCAGTACTTC CASSRLETQYF
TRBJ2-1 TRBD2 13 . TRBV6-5 TGTGCCAGCAGCTCCGGGACGGGGGGTGAGCAGTTCTTC CASSSGTGGEQFF
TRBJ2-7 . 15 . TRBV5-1 TGCGCCAGCAGCTTGTTGGGGGGAGGAACCTACGAGCAGTACTTC CASSLLGGGTYEQYF
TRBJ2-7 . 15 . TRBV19 TGTGCCAGTAGTATCGCGGGGAGCGGGTCTTACGAGCAGTACTTC CASSIAGSGSYEQYF
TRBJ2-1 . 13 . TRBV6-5 TGTGCCAGCAGCGGGACTTCCTACAATGAGCAGTTCTTC CASSGTSYNEQFF
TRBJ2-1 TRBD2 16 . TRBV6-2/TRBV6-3 TGTGCCAGCAGCCCCACCAGGAGACTAGCGGGAGTTGAGCAGTTCTTC CASSPTRRLAGVEQFF
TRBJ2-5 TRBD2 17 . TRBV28 TGTGCCAGCAGTTTACTGACTAGCGGGAGGGCCGGGGAGACCCAGTACTTC CASSLLTSGRAGETQYF
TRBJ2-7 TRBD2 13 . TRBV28 TGTGCCAGCATAGCGAGCGGGAGTTACGAGCAGTACTTC CASIASGSYEQYF
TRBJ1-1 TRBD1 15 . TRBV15 TGTGCCACCAGCAGTGGCGGACAGGGACGCACTGAAGCTTTCTTT CATSSGGQGRTEAFF
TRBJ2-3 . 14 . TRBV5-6 TGTGCCAGCAGACTGGGCAGATACACAGATACGCAGTATTTT CASRLGRYTDTQYF
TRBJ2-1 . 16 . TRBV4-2 TGTGCCAGCAGCCAGACGGCGGAGAAGCCCTACAATGAGCAGTTCTTC CASSQTAEKPYNEQFF